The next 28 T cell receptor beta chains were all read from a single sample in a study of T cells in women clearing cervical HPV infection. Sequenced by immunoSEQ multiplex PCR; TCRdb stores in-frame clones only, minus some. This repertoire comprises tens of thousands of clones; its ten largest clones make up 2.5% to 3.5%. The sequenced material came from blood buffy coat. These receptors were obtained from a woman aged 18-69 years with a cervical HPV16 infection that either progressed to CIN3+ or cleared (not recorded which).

This CDR3 is CASSYNKETQYF. The sequenced part of the CDR3 DNA is TGTGCCAGCAGCTACAACAAAGAGACC. This chain links TRBV11-2 with TRBJ2-5, with no clear D. The read gets to within 3 residues of the CDR3 end, and the germline J gene fills in the rest. Germline assignment: CDR1 SGHAT and CDR2 FQNNGV. Trimming took 4 bases from V and 3 from J, leaving 6 bases between them. CDR3 length: 12 amino acids.

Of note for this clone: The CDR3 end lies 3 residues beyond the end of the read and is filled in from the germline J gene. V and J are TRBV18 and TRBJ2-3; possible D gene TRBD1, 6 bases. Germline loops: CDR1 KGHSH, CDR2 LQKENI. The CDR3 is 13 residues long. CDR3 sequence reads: CASSPLGGETQYF. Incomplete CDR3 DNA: TGTGCCAGCTCACCATTAGGGGGAGAGACG.

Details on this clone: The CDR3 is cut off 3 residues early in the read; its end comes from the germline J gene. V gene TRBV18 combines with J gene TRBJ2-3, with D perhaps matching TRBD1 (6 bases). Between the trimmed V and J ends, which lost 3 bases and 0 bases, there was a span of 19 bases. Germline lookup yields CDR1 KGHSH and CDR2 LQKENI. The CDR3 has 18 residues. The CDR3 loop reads CASSPLILRQVSTDTQYF. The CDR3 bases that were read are TGTGCCAGCTCACCGCTAATCCTAAGACAGGTCAGCACAGATACG.

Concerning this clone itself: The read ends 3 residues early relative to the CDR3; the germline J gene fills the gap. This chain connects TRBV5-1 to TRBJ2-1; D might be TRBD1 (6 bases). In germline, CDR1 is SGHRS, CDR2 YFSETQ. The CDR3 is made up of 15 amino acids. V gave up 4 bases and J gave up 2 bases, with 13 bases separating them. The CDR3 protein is CASSPETGTYNEQFF. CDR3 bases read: TGCGCCAGCAGCCCTGAGACAGGAACCTACAATGAG.

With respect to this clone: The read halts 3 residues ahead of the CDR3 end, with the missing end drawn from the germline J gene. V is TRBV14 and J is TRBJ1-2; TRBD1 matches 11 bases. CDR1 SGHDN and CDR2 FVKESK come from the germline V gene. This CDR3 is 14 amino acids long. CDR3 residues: CASSSRDRGNDYTF. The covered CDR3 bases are TGTGCCAGCAGCTCCCGGGACAGGGGGAACGAC.

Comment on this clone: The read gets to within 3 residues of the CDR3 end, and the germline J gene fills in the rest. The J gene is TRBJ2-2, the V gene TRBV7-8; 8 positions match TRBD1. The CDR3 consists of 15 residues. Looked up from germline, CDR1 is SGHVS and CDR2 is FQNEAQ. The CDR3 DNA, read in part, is TGTGCCAGCAGCTTAGTTCAGGGGGCCGGAACACCG. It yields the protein CASSLVQGAGTP. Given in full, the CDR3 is CASSLVQGAGTPLFF. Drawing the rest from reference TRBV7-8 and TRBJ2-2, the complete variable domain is GAGVSQSPRYKVAKRGQDVALRCDPISGHVSLFWYQQALGQGPEFLTYFQNEAQLDKSGLPSDRFFAERPEGSVSTLKIQRTQQEDSAVYLCASSLVQGAGTPLFFGEGSRLTVL.

The sequenced part of the CDR3 DNA is TGCGCCAGCAGCACCCAAGCCTCCCAGGGAGATACG. Translation: CASSTQASQGDT. The entire CDR3 protein is CASSTQASQGDTQYF. The chain combines TRBV5-1 with TRBJ2-3; perhaps TRBD1 as D (5 bases). The CDR3 end falls 3 residues outside the read, so it is completed with the germline J gene. The CDR3 totals 15 residues. V was shortened by 4 bases and J by 5 bases, with 17 bases between the two germline ends. The germline V gene encodes CDR1 SGHRS and CDR2 YFSETQ.

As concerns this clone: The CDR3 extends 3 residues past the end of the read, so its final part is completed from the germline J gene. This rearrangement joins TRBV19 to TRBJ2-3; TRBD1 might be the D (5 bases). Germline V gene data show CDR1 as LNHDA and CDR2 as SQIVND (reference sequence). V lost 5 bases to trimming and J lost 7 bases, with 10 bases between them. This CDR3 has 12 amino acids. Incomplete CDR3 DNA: TGTGCCAGTAGTTCGGACACCAATACG. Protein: CASSSDTNT. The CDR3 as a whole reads CASSSDTNTQYF. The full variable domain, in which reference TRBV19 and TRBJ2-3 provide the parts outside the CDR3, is DGGITQSPKYLFRKEGQNVTLSCEQNLNHDAMYWYRQDPGQGLRLIYYSQIVNDFQKGDIAEGYSVSREKKESFPLTVTSAQKNPTAFYLCASSSDTNTQYFGPGTRLTVL.

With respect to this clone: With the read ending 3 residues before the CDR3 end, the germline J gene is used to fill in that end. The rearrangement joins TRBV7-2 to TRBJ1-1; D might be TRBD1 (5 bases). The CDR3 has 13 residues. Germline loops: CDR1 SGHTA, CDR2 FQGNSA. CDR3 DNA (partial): TGTGCCAGCAGCTTAATTGTGGGGGGACGG. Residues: CASSLIVGGR. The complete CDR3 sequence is CASSLIVGGRAFF.

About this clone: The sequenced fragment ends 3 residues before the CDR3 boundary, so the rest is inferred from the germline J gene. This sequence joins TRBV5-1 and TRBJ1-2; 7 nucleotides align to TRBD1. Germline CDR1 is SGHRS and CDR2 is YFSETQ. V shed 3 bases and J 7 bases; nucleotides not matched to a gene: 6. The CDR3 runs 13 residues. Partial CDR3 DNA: TGCGCCAGCAGCTCCGGACAGGCGAGTGGC. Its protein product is CASSSGQASG. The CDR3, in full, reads CASSSGQASGYTF.

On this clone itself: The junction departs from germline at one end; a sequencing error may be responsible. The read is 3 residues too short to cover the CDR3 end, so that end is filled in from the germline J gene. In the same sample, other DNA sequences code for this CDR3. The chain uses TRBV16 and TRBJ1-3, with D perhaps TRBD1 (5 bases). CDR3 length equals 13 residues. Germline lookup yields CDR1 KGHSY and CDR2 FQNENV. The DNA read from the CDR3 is TGTGCCAGCAGCCAATCTCAGGGAAACACT. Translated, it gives CASSQSQGNT. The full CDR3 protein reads CASSQSQGNTIYF.

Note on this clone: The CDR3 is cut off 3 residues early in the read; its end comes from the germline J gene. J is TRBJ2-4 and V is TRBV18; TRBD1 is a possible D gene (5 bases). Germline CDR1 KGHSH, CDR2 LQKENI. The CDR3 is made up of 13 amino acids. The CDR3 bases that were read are TGTGCCAGCTCACCAACAGGTCCGTATGGT. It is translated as CASSPTGPYG. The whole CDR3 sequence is CASSPTGPYGQYF.

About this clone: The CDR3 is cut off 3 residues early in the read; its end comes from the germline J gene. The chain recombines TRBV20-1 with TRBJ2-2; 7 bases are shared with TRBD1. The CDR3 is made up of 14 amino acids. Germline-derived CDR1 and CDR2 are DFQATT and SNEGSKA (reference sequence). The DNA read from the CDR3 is TGCAGTGCTACCGGGACAGAGCGCAATGAAAAG. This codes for CSATGTERNEK. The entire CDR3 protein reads CSATGTERNEKLFF.

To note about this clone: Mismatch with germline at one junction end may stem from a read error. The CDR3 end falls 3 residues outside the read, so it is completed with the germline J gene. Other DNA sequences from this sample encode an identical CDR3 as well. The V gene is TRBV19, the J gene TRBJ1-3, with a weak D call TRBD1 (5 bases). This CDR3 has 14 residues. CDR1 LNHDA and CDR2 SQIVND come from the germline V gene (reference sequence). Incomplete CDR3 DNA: TGTGCCAGTAGTCGCGGCCAGGGCGGAAACACT. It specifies CASSRGQGGNT. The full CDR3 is CASSRGQGGNTIYF. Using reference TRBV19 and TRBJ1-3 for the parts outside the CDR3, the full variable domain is DGGITQSPKYLFRKEGQNVTLSCEQNLNHDAMYWYRQDPGQGLRLIYYSQIVNDFQKGDIAEGYSVSREKKESFPLTVTSAQKNPTAFYLCASSRGQGGNTIYFGEGSWLTVV.

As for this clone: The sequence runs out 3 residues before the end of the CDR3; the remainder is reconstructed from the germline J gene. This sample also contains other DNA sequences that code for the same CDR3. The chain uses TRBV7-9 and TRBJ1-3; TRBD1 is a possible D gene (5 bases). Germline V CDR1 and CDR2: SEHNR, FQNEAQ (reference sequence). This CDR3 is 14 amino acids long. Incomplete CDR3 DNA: TGTGCCAGCAGCTTAGCTGGAGGGACTTTGACC. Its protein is CASSLAGGTLT. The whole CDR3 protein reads CASSLAGGTLTIYF.

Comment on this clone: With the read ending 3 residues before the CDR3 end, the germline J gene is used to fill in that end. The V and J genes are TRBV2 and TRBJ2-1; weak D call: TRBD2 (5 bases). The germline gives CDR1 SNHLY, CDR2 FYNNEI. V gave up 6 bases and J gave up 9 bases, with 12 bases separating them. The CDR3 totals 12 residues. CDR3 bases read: TGTGCCAGCAGGGTTAGCGTGGGTGAG. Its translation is CASRVSVGE. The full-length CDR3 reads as CASRVSVGEQFF.

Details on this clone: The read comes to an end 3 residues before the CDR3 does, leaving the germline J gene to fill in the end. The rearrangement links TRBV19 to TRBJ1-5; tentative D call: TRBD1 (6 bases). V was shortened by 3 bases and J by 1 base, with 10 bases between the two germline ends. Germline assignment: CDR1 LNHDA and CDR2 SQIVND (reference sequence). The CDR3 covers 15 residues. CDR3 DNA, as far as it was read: TGTGCCAGTAGTATCCAACAGGGCAGCAATCAGCCC. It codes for CASSIQQGSNQP. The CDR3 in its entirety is CASSIQQGSNQPQHF.

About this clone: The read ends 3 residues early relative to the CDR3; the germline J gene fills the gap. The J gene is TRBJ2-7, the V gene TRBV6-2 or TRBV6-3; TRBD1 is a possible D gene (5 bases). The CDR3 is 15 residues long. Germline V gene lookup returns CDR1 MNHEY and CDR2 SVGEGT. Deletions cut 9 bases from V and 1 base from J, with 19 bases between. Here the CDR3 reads CASHELTAQSYEQYF. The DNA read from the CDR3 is TGTGCCAGTCATGAACTGACAGCCCAGTCCTACGAG.

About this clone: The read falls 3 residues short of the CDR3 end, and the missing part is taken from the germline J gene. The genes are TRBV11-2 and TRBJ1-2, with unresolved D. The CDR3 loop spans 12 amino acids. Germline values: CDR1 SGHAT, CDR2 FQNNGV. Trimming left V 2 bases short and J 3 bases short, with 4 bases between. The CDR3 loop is CASSLLDYGYTF. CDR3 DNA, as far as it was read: TGTGCCAGCAGCTTACTCGACTATGGC.

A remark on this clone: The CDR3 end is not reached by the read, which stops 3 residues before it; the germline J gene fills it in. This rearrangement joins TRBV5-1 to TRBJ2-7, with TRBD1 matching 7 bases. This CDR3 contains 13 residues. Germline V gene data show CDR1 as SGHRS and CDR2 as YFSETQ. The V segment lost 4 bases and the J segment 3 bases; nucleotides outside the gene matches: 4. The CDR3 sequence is CASSHRDSYEQYF. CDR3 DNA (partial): TGCGCCAGCAGCCACCGGGACAGCTACGAG.

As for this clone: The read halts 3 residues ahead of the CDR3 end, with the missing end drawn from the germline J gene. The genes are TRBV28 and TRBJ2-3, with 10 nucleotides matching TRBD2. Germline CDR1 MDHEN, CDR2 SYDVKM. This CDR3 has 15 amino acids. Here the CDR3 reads CASSLSSGGLETQYF. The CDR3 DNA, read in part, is TGTGCCAGCAGTCTCTCTAGCGGGGGATTGGAGACG.

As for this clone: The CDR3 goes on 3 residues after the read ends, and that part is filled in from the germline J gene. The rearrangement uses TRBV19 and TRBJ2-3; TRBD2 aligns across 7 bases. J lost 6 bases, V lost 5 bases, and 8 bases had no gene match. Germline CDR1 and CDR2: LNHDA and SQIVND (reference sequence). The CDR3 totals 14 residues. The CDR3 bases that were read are TGTGCCAGTAGTCAGCGGGGCCGCCCGGATACG. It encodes CASSQRGRPDT. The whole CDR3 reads CASSQRGRPDTQYF.

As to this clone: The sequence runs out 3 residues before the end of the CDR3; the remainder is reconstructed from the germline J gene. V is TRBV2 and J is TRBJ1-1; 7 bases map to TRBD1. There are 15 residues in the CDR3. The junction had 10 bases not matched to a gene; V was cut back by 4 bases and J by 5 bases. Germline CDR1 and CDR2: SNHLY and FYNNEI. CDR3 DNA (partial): TGTGCCAGCAGTGCGGCACAGGGGATAGGGACTGAA. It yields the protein CASSAAQGIGTE. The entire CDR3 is CASSAAQGIGTEAFF. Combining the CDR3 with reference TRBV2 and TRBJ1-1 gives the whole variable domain EPEVTQTPSHQVTQMGQEVILRCVPISNHLYFYWYRQILGQKVEFLVSFYNNEISEKSEIFDDQFSVERPDGSNFTLKIRSTKLEDSAMYFCASSAAQGIGTEAFFGQGTRLTVV.

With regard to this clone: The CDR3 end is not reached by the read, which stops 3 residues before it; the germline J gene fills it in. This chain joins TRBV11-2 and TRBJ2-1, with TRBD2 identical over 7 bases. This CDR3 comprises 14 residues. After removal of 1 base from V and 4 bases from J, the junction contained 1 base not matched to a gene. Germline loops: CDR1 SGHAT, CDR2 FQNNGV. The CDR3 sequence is CASSLGGGYNEQFF. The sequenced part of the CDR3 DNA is TGTGCCAGCAGCTTAGGGGGGGGGTACAATGAG.

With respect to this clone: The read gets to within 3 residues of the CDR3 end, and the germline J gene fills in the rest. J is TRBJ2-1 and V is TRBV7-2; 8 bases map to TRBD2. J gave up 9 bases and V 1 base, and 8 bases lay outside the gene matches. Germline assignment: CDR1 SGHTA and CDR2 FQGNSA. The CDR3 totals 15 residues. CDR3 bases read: TGTGCCAGCAGCTTAGTCCGGGGGGGCCGGGGTGAG. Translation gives CASSLVRGGRGE. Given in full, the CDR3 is CASSLVRGGRGEQFF.

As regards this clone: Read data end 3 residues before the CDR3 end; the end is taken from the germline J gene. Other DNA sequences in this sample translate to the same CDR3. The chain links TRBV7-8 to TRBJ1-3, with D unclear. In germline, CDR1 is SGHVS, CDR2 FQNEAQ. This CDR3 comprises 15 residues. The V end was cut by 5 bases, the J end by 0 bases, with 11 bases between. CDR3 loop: CASSAGLSSGNTIYF. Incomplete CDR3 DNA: TGTGCCAGCAGCGCGGGGTTAAGCTCTGGAAACACC.

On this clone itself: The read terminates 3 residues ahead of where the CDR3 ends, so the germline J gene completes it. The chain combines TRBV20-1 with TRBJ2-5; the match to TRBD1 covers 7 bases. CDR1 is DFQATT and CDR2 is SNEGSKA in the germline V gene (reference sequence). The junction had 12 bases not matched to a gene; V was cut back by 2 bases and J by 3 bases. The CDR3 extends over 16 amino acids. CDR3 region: CSARPDRPRREETQYF. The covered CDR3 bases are TGCAGTGCTAGACCGGACAGGCCGAGGAGAGAAGAGACC.

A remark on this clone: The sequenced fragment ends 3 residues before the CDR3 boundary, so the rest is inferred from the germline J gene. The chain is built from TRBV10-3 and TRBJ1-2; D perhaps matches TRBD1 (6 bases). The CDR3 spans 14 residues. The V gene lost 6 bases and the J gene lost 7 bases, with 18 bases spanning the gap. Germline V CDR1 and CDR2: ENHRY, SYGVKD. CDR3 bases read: TGTGCCATCAGCCACAGGGAGATTGGTTCTGGC. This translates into CAISHREIGSG. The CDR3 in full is CAISHREIGSGYTF.